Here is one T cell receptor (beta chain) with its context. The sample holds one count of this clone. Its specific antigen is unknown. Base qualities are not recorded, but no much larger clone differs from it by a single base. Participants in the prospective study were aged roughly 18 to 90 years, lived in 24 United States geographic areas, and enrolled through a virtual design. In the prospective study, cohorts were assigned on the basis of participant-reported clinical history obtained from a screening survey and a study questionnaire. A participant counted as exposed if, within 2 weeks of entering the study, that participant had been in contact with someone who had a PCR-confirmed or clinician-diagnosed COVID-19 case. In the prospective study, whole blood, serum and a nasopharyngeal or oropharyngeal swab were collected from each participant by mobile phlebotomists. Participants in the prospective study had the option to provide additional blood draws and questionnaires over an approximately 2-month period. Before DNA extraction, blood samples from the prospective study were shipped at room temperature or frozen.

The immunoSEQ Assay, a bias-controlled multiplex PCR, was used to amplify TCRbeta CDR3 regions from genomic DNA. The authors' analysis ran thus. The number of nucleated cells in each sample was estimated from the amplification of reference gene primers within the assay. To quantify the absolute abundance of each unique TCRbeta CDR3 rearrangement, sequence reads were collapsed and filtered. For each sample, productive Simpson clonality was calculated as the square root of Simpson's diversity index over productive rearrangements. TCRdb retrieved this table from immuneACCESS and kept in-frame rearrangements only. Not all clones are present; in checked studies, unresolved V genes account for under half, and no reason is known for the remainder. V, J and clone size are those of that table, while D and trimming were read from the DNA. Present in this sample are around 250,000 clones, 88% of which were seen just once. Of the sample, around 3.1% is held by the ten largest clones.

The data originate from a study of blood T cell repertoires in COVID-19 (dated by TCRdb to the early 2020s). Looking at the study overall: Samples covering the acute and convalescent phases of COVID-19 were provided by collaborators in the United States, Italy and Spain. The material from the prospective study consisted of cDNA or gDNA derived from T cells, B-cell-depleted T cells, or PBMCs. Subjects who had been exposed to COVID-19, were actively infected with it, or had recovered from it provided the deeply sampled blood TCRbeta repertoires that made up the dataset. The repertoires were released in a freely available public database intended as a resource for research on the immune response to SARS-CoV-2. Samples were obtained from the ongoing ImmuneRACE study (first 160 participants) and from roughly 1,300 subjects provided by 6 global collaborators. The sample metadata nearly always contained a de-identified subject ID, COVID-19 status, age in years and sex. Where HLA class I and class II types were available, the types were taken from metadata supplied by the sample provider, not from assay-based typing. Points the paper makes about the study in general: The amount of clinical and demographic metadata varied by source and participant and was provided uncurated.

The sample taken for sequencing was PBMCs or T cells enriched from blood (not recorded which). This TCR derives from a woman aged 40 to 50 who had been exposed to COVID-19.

The nucleotides read TGTGCCAGCAGCTTAGGGGACAGCCAAGAGACCCAGTACTTC. Translated, this gives CASSLGDSQETQYF. In this chain, TRBV7-6 is recombined with TRBJ2-5; the junction holds 7 bases that match TRBD1. The germline V gene encodes CDR1 SGHVS and CDR2 FNYEAQ. Trimming accounts for 1 base at V and 1 base at J, while the number of junction bases matched to no gene is 0. Counted from cysteine to phenylalanine, this CDR3 has 14 amino acids. Just CDR3 DNA is preserved here, 42 bases in frame from base 1.